A single sample gave rise to the 30 T cell receptor beta chains below, sequenced in a study of blood T cell repertoires in COVID-19. The protocol was immunoSEQ multiplex PCR, while the TCRdb copy is restricted to in-frame clones and leaves out a portion. This sample has 190,000 or so clones; roughly 89% occur once, and the top ten carry 0.85% to 0.95%. The sample taken for sequencing was peripheral blood. These receptors were collected from a woman aged 18-30 years who had recovered from COVID-19.

This clone was seen more than once but under ten times. The V and J genes are TRBV7-7 and TRBJ2-7, with a weak D call TRBD1 (5 bases). The CDR3 contains 15 residues. V lost 0 bases to trimming and J lost 5 bases, with 14 bases between them. Germline lookup yields CDR1 SSHAT and CDR2 FNYEAQ (reference sequence). CDR3 region: CASSLAPGASNEQYF. DNA of the CDR3: TGTGCCAGCAGCTTAGCGCCTGGGGCGAGTAACGAGCAGTACTTC.

The chain couples TRBV11-2 to TRBJ2-7; maybe TRBD2 (6 bases). The germline V and J ends were trimmed by 3 bases and 9 bases, with 21 bases remaining between them. Germline values: CDR1 SGHAT, CDR2 FQNNGV. This CDR3 comprises 15 residues. This CDR3 is CASSLSGTSLLRQYV. The CDR3 region has the DNA TGTGCCAGCAGCTTGTCCGGGACTTCCCTGTTAAGGCAGTACGTC.

The chain carries TRBV15 and TRBJ2-2; D is perhaps TRBD1 (6 bases). From germline, CDR1 is LNHNV and CDR2 YYDKDF (reference sequence). The V and J ends lost 4 bases and 3 bases respectively, with 12 bases between them. The CDR3 spans 15 residues. CDR3 protein: CATSTRQDYTGELFF. As DNA, the CDR3 is TGTGCCACCAGCACCAGACAGGACTACACCGGGGAGCTGTTTTTT.

V is TRBV4-3 and J is TRBJ2-2; no clear D gene. In germline, CDR1 is LGHNA, CDR2 YSLEER. The CDR3 length is 16 residues. V lost 0 bases to trimming and J lost 3 bases, with 11 bases between them. CDR3 DNA: TGCGCCAGCAGCCAAGATCGGGTCTCCCACACCGGGGAGCTGTTTTTT. Its translation is CASSQDRVSHTGELFF.

The gene calls are TRBV25-1 and TRBJ1-4, with a weak D call TRBD1 (6 bases). Per germline, CDR1 MGHDK and CDR2 SYGVNS. V gave up 4 bases and J gave up 8 bases, with 20 bases separating them. The CDR3 loop spans 16 amino acids. CDR3 coding DNA: TGTGCCAGCAGTGCCGGAGGCAGGGGCGGTCGGGAAAAACTGTTTTTT. Its protein product is CASSAGGRGGREKLFF.

This chain joins TRBV28 and TRBJ2-7, with TRBD2 matching over 13 bases. There are 15 residues in the CDR3. After removal of 6 bases from V and 2 bases from J, the junction contained 4 bases not matched to a gene. Germline V gene data show CDR1 as MDHEN and CDR2 as SYDVKM. The CDR3, as DNA: TGTGCCAGCAGCCCCGGGACTAGCGGGACCTACGAGCAGTACTTC. As protein: CASSPGTSGTYEQYF.

This clone came up a few times. The CDR3 here is CASSPRSGRDYEQYV. CDR3 in DNA: TGTGCCAGCAGCCCACGGAGCGGGAGGGACTACGAGCAGTACGTC. The gene calls are TRBV6-5 and TRBJ2-7, with 10 bases matching TRBD2. The CDR3 runs 15 residues. Germline V gene sequence: CDR1 MNHEY, CDR2 SVGAGI. V lost 6 bases to trimming and J lost 3 bases; unmatched junction nucleotides: 8.

The genes are TRBV6-6 and TRBJ1-6; 7 bases line up with TRBD1. Germline CDR1 is MNHNY and CDR2 is SVGAGI (reference sequence). This CDR3 spans 14 amino acids. The V gene end was trimmed by 6 bases and the J gene end by 6 bases; junction bases not matched to a gene: 5. The CDR3: CASREGARNSPLHF. The DNA for the CDR3 is TGTGCCAGCAGAGAGGGGGCGCGTAATTCACCCCTCCACTTT.

For the CDR3, the DNA is TGTGCCAGCAGTGAAGGCAGCGGGGGGGCACATACGCAGTATTTT. It specifies CASSEGSGGAHTQYF. The chain links TRBV6-1 to TRBJ2-3; 10 bases fit TRBD2. The CDR3 is 15 residues long. The germline CDR1 and CDR2 sequences are MNHNS and SASEGT. V lost 1 base and J lost 7; bases outside the gene matches: 5.

The V gene is TRBV19, the J gene TRBJ1-5; D gene ambiguous. CDR3 length equals 14 residues. V shed 4 bases and J shed 8 bases, with 15 bases lying between them. Germline V gene lookup returns CDR1 LNHDA and CDR2 SQIVND (reference sequence). CDR3 amino acids: CASSTESRREPQHF. CDR3 bases: TGTGCCAGTAGTACCGAGAGCAGGAGGGAGCCCCAGCATTTT.

The V and J genes are TRBV19 and TRBJ2-6, with D possibly matching TRBD1 (5 bases). This CDR3 has 15 amino acids. Germline V gene lookup returns CDR1 LNHDA and CDR2 SQIVND (reference sequence). The V end was cut by 4 bases, the J end by 1 base, with 8 bases between. The CDR3 region has the DNA TGTGCCAGTAGTAGGTCAGGGTCTGGGGCCAACGTCCTGACTTTC. Its translation is CASSRSGSGANVLTF.

The V gene is TRBV4-2, the J gene TRBJ2-5; D unclear. V was trimmed by 3 bases and J by 2 bases, leaving 13 bases between them. CDR1 and CDR2 (germline): LGHNA, YNFKEQ. There are 15 residues in the CDR3. The CDR3 spells CASSHIGGEQETQYF. CDR3 coding DNA: TGTGCCAGCAGCCATATCGGTGGTGAGCAAGAGACCCAGTACTTC.

The chain couples TRBV28 to TRBJ1-2; 9 bases fit TRBD1. Germline CDR1 is MDHEN and CDR2 is SYDVKM. V dropped 0 bases and J dropped 4; count of bases not matched to a gene: 6. CDR3 size: 16 residues. In nucleotides, the CDR3 is TGTGCCAGCAGTTTATGGAACAGGGGGCAGGGCTATGGCTACACCTTC. Translated, it gives CASSLWNRGQGYGYTF.

DNA of the CDR3: TGTGCCAGCACCCGGACAGGGGGCCGGTATGGCTACACCTTC. It is translated as CASTRTGGRYGYTF. V gene TRBV2 combines with J gene TRBJ1-2; 11 nucleotides align to TRBD1. The CDR3 consists of 14 residues. The trim removed 7 bases at V and 5 bases at J, leaving 6 bases unmatched. Germline-derived CDR1 and CDR2 are SNHLY and FYNNEI.

The chain carries TRBV5-1 and TRBJ2-1; D gene ambiguous. The CDR3 totals 14 residues. Trimming cost V 6 bases and J 2 bases, with 12 bases left between them. CDR1 SGHRS and CDR2 YFSETQ come from the germline V gene. CDR3 coding DNA: TGCGCCAGCAAAGCAGGATGGGCCTACAATGAGCAGTTCTTC. Translation: CASKAGWAYNEQFF.

The V and J genes are TRBV3-1 (or the pseudogene TRBV3-2) and TRBJ1-4; perhaps TRBD1 as D (5 bases). CDR1 is LGHDT and CDR2 is YNNKEL in the germline V gene (reference sequence). There are 19 residues in the CDR3. Trimming left V 1 base short and J 4 bases short, with 22 bases between. The CDR3 sequence is CASSQVHSDRYGGNEKLFF. In nucleotides, the CDR3 is TGTGCCAGCAGCCAAGTTCATTCGGATCGGTACGGGGGTAATGAAAAACTGTTTTTT.

This chain joins TRBV5-1 and TRBJ2-5, with 10 bases that match TRBD2. Germline CDR1 reads SGHRS; CDR2 reads YFSETQ. This CDR3 region has 12 residues. V shed 10 bases, J shed 1 base, and the junction held 1 base outside the gene matches. The CDR3 coding sequence is TGCGCCTCTAGCGGGGGCCAAGAGACCCAGTACTTC. Translation gives CASSGGQETQYF.

The rearrangement links TRBV5-1 to TRBJ2-1; 9 bases fit TRBD2. Per the germline V gene, CDR1 is SGHRS and CDR2 is YFSETQ. The CDR3 runs to 14 residues. V trimming: 0 bases; J trimming: 7 bases; junction bases outside the gene matches: 2. The CDR3 sequence: CASSLVLAGNEQFF. The CDR3 DNA is TGCGCCAGCAGCTTGGTACTAGCGGGTAATGAGCAGTTCTTC.

This clone appeared a few times. V usage is TRBV11-3 and J usage is TRBJ1-5; 8 bases match TRBD1. The V segment lost 4 bases and the J segment 6 bases; nucleotides outside the gene matches: 8. The germline gives CDR1 SGHNT, CDR2 YENEEA. CDR3 length: 15 amino acids. In nucleotides, the CDR3 is TGTGCCAGCAGCTCGGGCAGGGGGCGCCGTCAGCCCCAGCATTTT. Its protein product is CASSSGRGRRQPQHF.

The chain recombines TRBV18 with TRBJ1-3; 7 nucleotides match TRBD1. The CDR3 runs to 15 residues. V shed 3 bases, J shed 2 bases, and the junction held 4 bases outside the gene matches. Germline CDR1 and CDR2: KGHSH and LQKENI. CDR3 loop: CASSPPGQTGNTIYF. The CDR3 region has the DNA TGTGCCAGCTCACCTCCGGGACAGACTGGAAACACCATATATTTT.

The chain couples TRBV19 to TRBJ1-5; the match to TRBD1 covers 7 bases. Germline V CDR1 and CDR2: LNHDA, SQIVND (reference sequence). The CDR3 is made up of 14 amino acids. Losses at the gene ends were 11 bases for V and 2 bases for J; bases not matched to a gene: 9. The DNA for the CDR3 is TGTGCCCATGGCTGGGACAGCCGCAATCAGCCCCAGCATTTT. Translating gives CAHGWDSRNQPQHF.

The chain is built from TRBV28 and TRBJ2-1; 9 nucleotides align to TRBD1. This CDR3 has 16 amino acids. After removal of 5 bases from V and 4 bases from J, the junction contained 9 bases not matched to a gene. The V gene's germline CDR1 is MDHEN and CDR2 SYDVKM. The CDR3 sequence is CASSVPGGQGYNEQFF. DNA of the CDR3: TGTGCCAGCAGTGTCCCAGGGGGACAGGGTTACAATGAGCAGTTCTTC.

The J gene is TRBJ2-1, the V gene TRBV19; possibly TRBD2 for D (5 bases). The germline gives CDR1 LNHDA, CDR2 SQIVND (reference sequence). CDR3 length: 16 amino acids. Trimming took 5 bases from V and 5 from J, leaving 19 bases between them. In nucleotides, the CDR3 is TGTGCCAGTAGTCCTAGCACCTTGACTATTGACAATGAGCAGTTCTTC. Translating it yields CASSPSTLTIDNEQFF.

The chain recombines TRBV6-5 with TRBJ2-3, with 7 bases identical to TRBD1. The CDR3 is 13 residues long. V trimming: 4 bases; J trimming: 6 bases; junction bases outside the gene matches: 4. Germline values: CDR1 MNHEY, CDR2 SVGAGI. This CDR3 is CASSLSDRDTQYF. The CDR3 nucleotides read TGTGCCAGCAGTTTGTCGGACAGGGATACGCAGTATTTT.

This rearrangement joins TRBV6-5 to TRBJ2-1, with no clear D. Trimming took off 4 bases at V and 0 bases at J, with 7 bases between the two ends. Germline assignment: CDR1 MNHEY and CDR2 SVGAGI. The CDR3 consists of 14 residues. CDR3: CASSFYSSYNEQFF. CDR3 nucleotide sequence: TGTGCCAGCAGTTTTTATAGCTCCTACAATGAGCAGTTCTTC.

This clone was seen a single time. The chain recombines TRBV2 with TRBJ2-1; 7 bases are shared with TRBD2. Unmatched junction bases numbered 4, after V lost 3 bases and J lost 2 bases. Germline V CDR1 and CDR2: SNHLY, FYNNEI. This CDR3 contains 15 residues. The CDR3 region has the DNA TGTGCCAGCAGTGACCAGACTAGCACCTACAATGAGCAGTTCTTC. Translated, it gives CASSDQTSTYNEQFF.

The chain carries TRBV19 and TRBJ2-3; 7 positions match TRBD1. Germline V gene lookup returns CDR1 LNHDA and CDR2 SQIVND (reference sequence). The CDR3 totals 15 residues. Unmatched junction bases numbered 7, after V lost 5 bases and J lost 2 bases. The CDR3 DNA reads TGTGCCAGTAGTGATCGACAGGGCTTCACAGATACGCAGTATTTT. As protein: CASSDRQGFTDTQYF.

The CDR3 region is CASSYHRGLGTLHF. The CDR3 nucleotides read TGTGCCAGCAGTTACCACAGGGGCCTCGGGACCCTCCACTTT. The chain uses TRBV6-5 and TRBJ1-6; 7 bases agree with TRBD1. This CDR3 region has 14 residues. V lost 2 bases to trimming and J lost 14 bases; unmatched junction nucleotides: 9. Germline V gene sequence: CDR1 MNHEY, CDR2 SVGAGI.

This clone was observed many times. This chain links TRBV5-6 with TRBJ2-1; 10 positions agree with TRBD2. Germline V gene lookup returns CDR1 SGHDT and CDR2 YYEEEE. The trim removed 4 bases at V and 4 bases at J, leaving 5 bases unmatched. The CDR3 has 15 amino acids. CDR3: CASSPRTSGYNEQFF. The DNA of the CDR3 is TGTGCCAGCAGCCCCCGGACTAGCGGATACAATGAGCAGTTCTTC.

V gene TRBV7-3 combines with J gene TRBJ2-1, with D perhaps matching TRBD1 (5 bases). Germline CDR1 SGHTA, CDR2 FQGTGA. CDR3 length: 15 residues. V lost 1 base and J lost 6, with 13 bases in between. CDR3 in DNA: TGTGCCAGCAGCTTAAGCAGGGCGAGGCGCAATGAGCAGTTCTTC. Translated, it gives CASSLSRARRNEQFF.